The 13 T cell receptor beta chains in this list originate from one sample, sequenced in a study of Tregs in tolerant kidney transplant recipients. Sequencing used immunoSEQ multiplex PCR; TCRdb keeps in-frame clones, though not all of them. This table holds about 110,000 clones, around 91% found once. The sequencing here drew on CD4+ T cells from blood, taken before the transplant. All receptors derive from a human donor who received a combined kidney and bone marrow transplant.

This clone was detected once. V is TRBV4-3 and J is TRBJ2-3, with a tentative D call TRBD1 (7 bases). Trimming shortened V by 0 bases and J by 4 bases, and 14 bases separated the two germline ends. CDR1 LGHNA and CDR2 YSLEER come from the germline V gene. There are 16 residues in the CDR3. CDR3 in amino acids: CASSQDLTRGADTQYF. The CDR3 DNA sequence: TGCGCCAGCAGCCAAGATCTTACCAGGGGGGCAGATACGCAGTATTTT.

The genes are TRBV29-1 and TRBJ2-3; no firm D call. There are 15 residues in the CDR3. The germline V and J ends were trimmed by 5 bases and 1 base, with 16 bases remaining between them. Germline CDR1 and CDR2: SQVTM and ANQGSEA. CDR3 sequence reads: CSVPHTRLGTDTQYF. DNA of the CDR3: TGCAGCGTTCCCCACACCCGTCTGGGCACAGATACGCAGTATTTT.

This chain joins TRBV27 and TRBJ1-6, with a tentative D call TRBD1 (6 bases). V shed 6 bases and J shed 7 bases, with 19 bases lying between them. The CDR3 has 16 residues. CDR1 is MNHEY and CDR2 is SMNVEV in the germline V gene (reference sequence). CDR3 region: CASRFSTGFGNSPLHF. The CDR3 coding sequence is TGTGCCAGCAGGTTCTCTACAGGGTTCGGGAATTCACCCCTCCACTTT.

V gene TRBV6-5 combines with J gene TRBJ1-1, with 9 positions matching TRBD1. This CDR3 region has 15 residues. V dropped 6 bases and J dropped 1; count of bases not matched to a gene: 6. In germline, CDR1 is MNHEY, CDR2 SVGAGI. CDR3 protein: CASREQGAKNTEAFF. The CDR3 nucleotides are TGTGCCAGCAGGGAACAGGGGGCCAAGAACACTGAAGCTTTCTTT.

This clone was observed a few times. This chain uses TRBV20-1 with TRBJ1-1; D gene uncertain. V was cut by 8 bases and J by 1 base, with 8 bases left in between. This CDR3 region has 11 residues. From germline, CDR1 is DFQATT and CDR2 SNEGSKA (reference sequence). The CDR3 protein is CSIRGNTEAFF. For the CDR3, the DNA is TGCAGTATCCGAGGGAACACTGAAGCTTTCTTT.

The chain's CDR3 is CATSREGTGLVSLHF. CDR3 DNA: TGTGCCACCAGCAGAGAAGGGACAGGGCTCGTCTCCCTCCACTTT. This sequence joins TRBV15 and TRBJ1-6; TRBD1 matches 9 bases. This CDR3 spans 15 amino acids. Per the germline V gene, CDR1 is LNHNV and CDR2 is YYDKDF (reference sequence). Unmatched junction bases numbered 8, after V lost 0 bases and J lost 14 bases.

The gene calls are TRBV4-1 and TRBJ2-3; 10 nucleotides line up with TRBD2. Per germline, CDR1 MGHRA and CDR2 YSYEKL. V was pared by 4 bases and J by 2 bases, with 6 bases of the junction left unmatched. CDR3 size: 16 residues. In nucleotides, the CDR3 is TGCGCCAGCAGCCGCTCACTAGCGGGGTCCACAGATACGCAGTATTTT. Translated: CASSRSLAGSTDTQYF.

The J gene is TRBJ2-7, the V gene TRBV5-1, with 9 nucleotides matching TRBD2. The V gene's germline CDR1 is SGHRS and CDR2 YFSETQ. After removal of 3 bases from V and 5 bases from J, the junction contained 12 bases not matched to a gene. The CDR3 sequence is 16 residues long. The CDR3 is CASSWAGRGGLHEQYF. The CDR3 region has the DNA TGCGCCAGCAGCTGGGCCGGGCGGGGGGGCCTCCACGAGCAGTACTTC. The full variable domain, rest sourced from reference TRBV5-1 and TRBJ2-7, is KAGVTQTPRYLIKTRGQQVTLSCSPISGHRSVSWYQQTPGQGLQFLFEYFSETQRNKGNFPGRFSGRQFSNSRSEMNVSTLELGDSALYLCASSWAGRGGLHEQYFGPGTRLTVT.

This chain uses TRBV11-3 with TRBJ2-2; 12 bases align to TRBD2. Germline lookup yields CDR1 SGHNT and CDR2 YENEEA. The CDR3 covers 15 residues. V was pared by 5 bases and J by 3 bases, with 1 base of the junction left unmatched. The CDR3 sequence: CASSPSGRDTGELFF. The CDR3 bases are TGTGCCAGCAGCCCTAGCGGGAGGGACACCGGGGAGCTGTTTTTT.

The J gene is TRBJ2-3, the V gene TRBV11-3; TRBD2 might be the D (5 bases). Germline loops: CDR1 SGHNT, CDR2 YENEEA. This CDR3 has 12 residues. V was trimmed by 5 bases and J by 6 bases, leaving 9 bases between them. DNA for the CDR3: TGTGCCAGCAGCGGACGAGGGGATACGCAGTATTTT. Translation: CASSGRGDTQYF.

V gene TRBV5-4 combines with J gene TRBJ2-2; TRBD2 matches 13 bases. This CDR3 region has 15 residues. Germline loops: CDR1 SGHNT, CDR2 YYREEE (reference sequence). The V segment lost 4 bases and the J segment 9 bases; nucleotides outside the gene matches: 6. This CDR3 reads CASSAGTSGIRELFF. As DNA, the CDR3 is TGTGCCAGCAGCGCCGGGACTAGCGGGATCCGGGAGCTGTTTTTT.

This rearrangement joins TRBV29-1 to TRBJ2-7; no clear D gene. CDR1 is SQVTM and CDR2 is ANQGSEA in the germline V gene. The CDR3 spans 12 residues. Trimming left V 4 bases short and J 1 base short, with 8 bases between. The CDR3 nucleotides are TGCAGCGTTGTGGTCGGGTCCTACGAGCAGTACTTC. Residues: CSVVVGSYEQYF.

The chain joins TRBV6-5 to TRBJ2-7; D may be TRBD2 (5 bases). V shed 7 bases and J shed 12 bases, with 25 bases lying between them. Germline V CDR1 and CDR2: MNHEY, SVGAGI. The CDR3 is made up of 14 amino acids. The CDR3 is CASTNGLTVTALYF. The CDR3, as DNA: TGTGCCAGCACCAACGGACTGACGGTAACAGCGCTGTACTTC.